This T cell receptor (beta chain) was sequenced in a study of cytomegalovirus exposure and HLA in healthy donors. 13 Jbeta primers and 60 Vbeta primers were used for the PCR. Data came from immunoSEQ multiplex PCR; TCRdb stores just in-frame clones and leaves some out. The sample holds more than 150,000 clones; around three quarters are singletons and the top ten take 2% to 2.5%. As for this clone: As yet, its antigen is unknown.

Study observations and caveats: A previous analysis found most TCR beta V segments productive roughly 87% or roughly 30% of the time. A later analysis reportedly found that, within productive TCRs, an Asian-associated ancestry cluster had fewer N-insertions than the mean observed across the approximately 700 donors.

The trim removed 6 bases at V and 5 bases at J, leaving 7 bases unmatched. CDR1 LNHDA and CDR2 SQIVND come from the germline V gene (reference sequence). The CDR3 loop spans 14 amino acids. V is TRBV19 and J is TRBJ1-5, with 7 positions matching TRBD1. Sequencing input: PBMCs. This clonotype originated in a woman between 25 and 40 years old in good health and CMV-seropositive. The CDR3 loop reads CASRQQGRHQPQHF. The CDR3 DNA reads TGTGCCAGTAGACAACAGGGGAGACATCAGCCCCAGCATTTT.